The 11 T cell receptor beta chains in this list originate from one sample, sequenced in a study of technical replicates of blood from several donors. Measured with immunoSEQ multiplex PCR; TCRdb has only the in-frame clones, and not every one. The sample lists about 98,000 clones, nearly 97% occurring once. The sequenced sample was T cells isolated from PBMCs. The receptors derive from a human donor in good health.

This chain uses TRBV6-1 with TRBJ1-2; possibly TRBD1 for D (6 bases). This CDR3 has 14 amino acids. Germline assignment: CDR1 MNHNS and CDR2 SASEGT. Trimming left V 1 base short and J 8 bases short, with 14 bases between. CDR3 sequence (DNA): TGTGCCAGCAGTGAAGGGGCCAGGGGAAAAGGCTACACCTTC. This translates into CASSEGARGKGYTF.

This clone showed up just once. The V and J genes are TRBV28 and TRBJ1-5, with D uncertain. Trimming pared 7 bases from V and 3 bases from J, leaving 16 bases between. Germline CDR1 MDHEN, CDR2 SYDVKM. The CDR3 is made up of 15 amino acids. CDR3 bases: TGTGCCAGCAAGGTCTTTTATACTAACAATCAGCCCCAGCATTTT. It yields the protein CASKVFYTNNQPQHF.

The chain employs TRBV11-2 and TRBJ2-1; 9 bases fit TRBD1. This CDR3 comprises 13 residues. Germline V gives CDR1 SGHAT, CDR2 FQNNGV. V gave up 5 bases and J gave up 7 bases; unmatched junction bases: 3. The CDR3 here is CASSQDRGNEQFF. Written as DNA, the CDR3 is TGTGCCAGCAGCCAGGACAGGGGAAATGAGCAGTTCTTC.

This clone was detected only once. The chain uses TRBV29-1 and TRBJ1-1; 8 nucleotides line up with TRBD1. The trim removed 7 bases at V and 11 bases at J, leaving 12 bases unmatched. The CDR3 contains 12 residues. Germline V gene lookup returns CDR1 SQVTM and CDR2 ANQGSEA. In nucleotides, the CDR3 is TGCAGCGCCGGGGTACAGGGGGGTCCTGCTTTCTTT. Amino acids: CSAGVQGGPAFF.

This chain links TRBV25-1 with TRBJ2-5, with TRBD1 matching over 7 bases. The CDR3 loop spans 13 amino acids. The germline V gene has CDR1 MGHDK and CDR2 SYGVNS. The ends lost 5 bases at V and 3 bases at J; junction bases unmatched: 3. The CDR3 nucleotides are TGTGCCAGCAGTAACAGGGGCAAAGAGACCCAGTACTTC. Translation gives CASSNRGKETQYF.

The rearrangement uses TRBV6-5 and TRBJ2-3; 7 bases are a match to TRBD2. V lost 0 bases to trimming and J lost 2 bases; unmatched junction nucleotides: 2. CDR1 is MNHEY, CDR2 SVGAGI, per germline. The CDR3 is 15 residues long. CDR3 coding DNA: TGTGCCAGCAGTTACTCAGCGGGGACCACAGATACGCAGTATTTT. Its protein is CASSYSAGTTDTQYF.

The rearrangement joins TRBV7-2 to TRBJ2-7; 14 nucleotides align to TRBD2. Trimming at V came to 5 bases and at J to 3 bases, leaving 3 bases not matched to a gene. Per germline, CDR1 SGHTA and CDR2 FQGNSA. The CDR3 runs to 15 residues. This CDR3 is CASSLGTSGSYEQYF. The CDR3 nucleotides are TGTGCCAGCAGCCTCGGGACTAGCGGGAGCTACGAGCAGTACTTC.

This rearrangement joins TRBV2 to TRBJ1-2; no reliable D call. This CDR3 contains 14 residues. Per germline, CDR1 SNHLY and CDR2 FYNNEI. Trimming stripped 6 bases from V and 1 base from J, with 12 bases between. CDR3: CASSWQDVNYGYTF. CDR3 DNA sequence: TGTGCCAGCAGCTGGCAGGATGTTAACTATGGCTACACCTTC.

In its sample, this clone was seen once. The rearrangement joins TRBV7-8 to TRBJ2-1; TRBD1 matches at 8 bases. The J segment lost 4 bases and the V segment lost 5 bases, leaving 10 bases of the junction unmatched. This CDR3 spans 16 amino acids. Germline V gives CDR1 SGHVS, CDR2 FQNEAQ. CDR3 protein: CASSPNPGQEYNEQFF. In DNA form, the CDR3 reads TGTGCCAGCAGCCCTAACCCGGGACAGGAATACAATGAGCAGTTCTTC.

The V gene is TRBV12-5, the J gene TRBJ1-5, with 7 positions matching TRBD1. This CDR3 comprises 14 residues. In germline, CDR1 is LGHNT, CDR2 FRNRAP. J gave up 3 bases and V 6 bases, and 5 bases lay outside the gene matches. CDR3 DNA sequence: TGTGCTAGTGGCCTGACAGGGAACAATCAGCCCCAGCATTTT. It yields the protein CASGLTGNNQPQHF.

The chain joins TRBV28 to TRBJ1-5, with 10 bases fitting TRBD1. V dropped 7 bases and J dropped 3; count of bases not matched to a gene: 3. CDR1 is MDHEN, CDR2 SYDVKM, per germline. This CDR3 region has 14 residues. The CDR3 loop is CASIGTGDNQPQHF. CDR3 nucleotide sequence: TGTGCCAGCATCGGGACAGGGGACAATCAGCCCCAGCATTTT.